This T cell receptor (beta chain) was identified in a study of T cell responses to AZD1222 COVID-19 vaccine (dated by TCRdb to 2020 to 2022). Looking at the study overall: TCR sequencing was performed for more than 230 trial participants, of whom some 200 were given two doses of AZD1222 and around 25 were given two doses of MenACWY control vaccine. Enrollment into the trials was organized by age into subgroups of 18-55, 56-69 and 70-plus years, and those subgroups contained approximately 160, 26 and 62 TCR-sequenced participants, respectively. Overall study results and their limits: Only five to seven AZD1222 recipients were SARS-CoV-2 seropositive at baseline, limiting conclusions about previously exposed vaccinees. Reportedly, almost half of the unique spike-specific TCRs recognized epitopes lying outside the regions that are mutated in the B.1.351 and B.1.1.7 variants. Because no day 14 peak-response samples were available, the repertoires could be characterized only after the peak T cell response. Participants were mostly white British and included more females than males, and it was suggested by the authors that clonal diversity may have been underestimated. The 56-69-year group was small, and its depth increase did not reach significance, likely because of low power. CD4 TCRs associated with the vaccine covered the entire spike protein, and the dominant responses were in regions 160-218 and 743-854. After two AZD1222 doses, spike-specific TCR breadth and depth were significantly higher than at day 0 and than in MenACWY recipients.

In light of the paper, this sample's time point label describes: about 28 days (+/-7) after the second vaccine dose. AZD1222 recipients given second doses at about 4 weeks or at about 12 weeks were pooled, since spike-specific TCR depth and breadth were not found to differ between the two schedules. The vaccinee samples were drawn from two UK trials, COV001 and COV002, one of which was a single-blind randomized controlled phase 2/3 trial testing AZD1222 (ChAdOx1 nCoV-19) in healthy adults. For TCRbeta chain sequencing, PBMC samples were collected from trial participants at day 0 and at day 28 after the second dose. The CDR3 regions of human TCRbeta chains were analyzed by immunosequencing. The original methods were these. TCRs in the repertoires were matched against a reference library of SARS-CoV-2-specific TCRs that had been generated with the MIRA antigen-specificity platform. Breadth was defined as the fraction of unique TCRs that were SARS-CoV-2-associated, and depth was defined as the fraction of total T cells that were SARS-CoV-2-associated. Using the MIRA data, every spike-specific TCR was mapped to the spike region that the TCR reacted to and assigned to either a CD4 or a CD8 class. Log10-transformed breadth and depth values were compared by one-way ANOVA with Sidak's multiple comparisons tests. TCRdb limited this immuneACCESS table to in-frame rearrangements with V and J called. A share of clones is missing; checked studies link under half to unresolved V genes, and the rest is unexplained. The D gene and trimming were derived from the DNA, and the V and J assignments and clone size from that table. This sample comprises 150,000 or so clones, about 89% of them detected only once. Clones ranked in the top ten supply under 1.5% of the sample.

V loses 5 bases at its end and J loses 3 bases; junction bases beyond the gene matches: 9. From a lookup of the germline V gene (reference sequence), CDR1 and CDR2 are SEHNR and FQNEAQ. Inclusive of the bounding cysteine and phenylalanine, the CDR3 is 16 residues long. CDR3 DNA is the only sequence kept; it has 48 bases, read in frame from the first base. About this clone itself: Its recognized antigen is unknown. No base qualities exist here, and no much larger clone lies one base off it.

The sequence derives from an adult who received the AZD1222 COVID-19 vaccine. Here the sequenced sample was peripheral blood, taken 28 days after the second AZD1222 dose. The chain uses TRBV7-9 and TRBJ1-1; the central 10 bases match TRBD1. This receptor carries the CDR3 CASSLGQGDTYTEAFF. The nucleotides read TGTGCCAGCAGCCTCGGACAGGGGGACACATACACTGAAGCTTTCTTT. The CDR3 plus the reference TRBV7-9 and TRBJ1-1 genes for the other parts give the full variable domain: DTGVSQNPRHKITKRGQNVTFRCDPISEHNRLYWYRQTLGQGPEFLTYFQNEAQLEKSRLLSDRFSAERPKGSFSTLEIQRTEQGDSAMYLCASSLGQGDTYTEAFFGQGTRLTVV.